One TCR beta chain is described in this entry. Its antigen target is currently unknown. Qualities for individual bases were not recorded, and no much larger clone is one base off. The sample belongs to a study of shared clonotypes between healthy human individuals (dated by TCRdb to about 2020). For the wider study: The cohort included three men and two women between 18 and 49 years of age. To increase sequencing depth and limit assay-specific biases, TCR repertoire library preparation and sequencing were carried out by different laboratories using diverse techniques. To estimate repertoire size and how much clonotype sharing occurs between individuals, the study deeply sequenced the blood TCR repertoires of a handful of healthy adults. For each donor, three plates each were used for CD4 naive and CD4 memory, two plates were used for CD8 naive, and one plate was used for CD8 memory. Per donor, leukapheresis produced somewhere between about 0.94 and 9 billion PBMCs. On the study overall, not on this receptor specifically: Sampling was limited to blood, and TCR repertoires in tissue likely differ from TCR repertoires in blood. Estimated clonotype richness was generally larger for naive than for memory subsets. Across a few donors, 4.5% to 6.5% of naive CD4, approximately 3.6% of naive CD8, roughly 2.3% of memory CD4, and approximately 0.4% of memory CD8 clonotypes were shared. Pairwise subsampling indicated that sequencing depth was expected to affect the degree of clonotype sharing among donors. The genetic and exposure-history diversity represented was limited by the small number of donors. Even with the large sequencing depth, rarefaction of the sorted-subset datasets indicated that sequencing was incomplete. Compared with non-shared clonotypes, clonotypes shared by all four sorted-subset donors had higher generation probabilities.

Using the deep immunoSEQ assay, multiplex PCR amplified TCR CDR3 regions from genomic DNA. Genomic DNA extracted from each cell subset was distributed evenly over all wells of several immunoSEQ 96-well plates, and each plate served as one replicate. For sorted subsets, each replicate PCR was loaded with 200 ng genomic DNA, equivalent to roughly 30,000 T cell genomes. The purified libraries were quantified using a Qubit 3.0 fluorometer, sized with a Bioanalyzer 2100, and then quantified again using the KAPA Library Quantification kit. A separate single-read 150-cycle Illumina NextSeq 550 flow cell was used to sequence each immunoSEQ 96-well plate. From the authors' description of their analysis: Because the immunoSEQ output held only junctional sequences and lacked quality scores, the filtering could not match the filtering applied to full-length reads. To assign V/J genes and CDR3, sequences were annotated against IMGT germline references using PyIR, a Python wrapper for IgBLAST v1.9. Reads were filtered out if the reads had weak V/J assignments (E-value above 1e-6), no CDR3, stop codons, out-of-frame junctions, or ambiguous translated residues. V3J clonotypes were defined as sequences sharing the same inferred V gene, J gene, and CDR3 amino acid sequence. Percentage overlap between repertoires was calculated by dividing the number of shared unique clonotypes by the size of the smaller repertoire. Three approaches were used to assess repertoire richness: RTK rarefaction, the Chao1 estimator, and Recon v2.1 estimates of unobserved clonotypes. Generation probabilities for all TCRbeta clonotypes obtained by the gDNA method from a handful of donors were computed using OLGA. Held by TCRdb, this immuneACCESS table contains in-frame sequences only and omits some clones. Under half of the omission traces to an unresolved V gene where checked; the cause of the rest is unknown. That table furnishes V, J and clone size, whereas the DNA furnished D and trimming. Recorded for this sample are 2 million to 2.5 million clones; approximately 93% of them occurred a single time. The biggest ten clones account for 0.39% of the sample.

Donors were healthy HIV-negative adults with no recently reported acute infections or vaccinations. Only Caucasian adults living in Nashville, Tennessee, USA were represented among the donors. CD4+ T cells were enriched by magnetic negative selection; naive cells were then positively selected on CD45RA, and the negative fraction formed the memory subset. Blood was collected by leukapheresis, and PBMCs were isolated by Ficoll-Histopaque density gradient centrifugation and then cryopreserved in liquid nitrogen vapor phase. Analytical flow cytometry was used to check the purity and quantity of every magnetically sorted T cell population. Genomic DNA was isolated from every sorted fraction and measured by UV absorbance on a Nanodrop 2000c. The sample comprised naive CD4+ T cells from PBMCs. Read against the paper, the sample's cell subset or site label means: CD45RA+ positively selected. The receptor was isolated from a man younger than 35 in good health. Some clones in this sample may be carry-over from other donors' samples.

The sequence in DNA is TGCAGCGTTGAACTTGGTGGAGAAAAACTGTTTTTT. Translated, it reads CSVELGGEKLFF. The chain is made from TRBV29-1 and TRBJ1-4; the D gene is unclear. The CDR3 spans 12 residues, from the cysteine through the phenylalanine. The CDR3 DNA has 36 bases and is translated from base 1. V and J are truncated by 2 bases and 8 bases respectively, leaving an intervening sequence of 9 bases. Looking up the germline V gene yields CDR1 SQVTM and CDR2 ANQGSEA.